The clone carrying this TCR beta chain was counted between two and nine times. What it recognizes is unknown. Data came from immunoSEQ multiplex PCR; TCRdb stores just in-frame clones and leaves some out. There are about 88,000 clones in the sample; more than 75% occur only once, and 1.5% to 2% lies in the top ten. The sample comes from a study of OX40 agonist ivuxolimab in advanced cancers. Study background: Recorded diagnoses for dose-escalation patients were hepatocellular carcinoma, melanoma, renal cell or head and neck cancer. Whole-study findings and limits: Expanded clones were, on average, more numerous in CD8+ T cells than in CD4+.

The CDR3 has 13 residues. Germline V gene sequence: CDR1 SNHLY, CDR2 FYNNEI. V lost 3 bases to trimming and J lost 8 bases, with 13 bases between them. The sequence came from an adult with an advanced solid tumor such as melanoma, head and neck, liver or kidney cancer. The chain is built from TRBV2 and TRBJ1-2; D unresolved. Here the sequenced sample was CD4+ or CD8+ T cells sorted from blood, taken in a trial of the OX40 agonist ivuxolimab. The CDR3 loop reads CASSELGWSGYTF. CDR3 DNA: TGTGCCAGCAGTGAGTTAGGGTGGAGCGGCTACACCTTC.